This record concerns one T cell receptor beta chain sequence. The V and J ends lost 0 bases and 5 bases respectively, with 7 bases between them. The CDR3 spans 13 residues. Germline V lookup: CDR1 SGHTA, CDR2 FQGNSA. The sample is drawn from a study of blood T cell repertoires in COVID-19. Whole-study context: Samples came from the United States, Italy and Spain, spanning acute and convalescent COVID-19. Sample material is recorded as cDNA or gDNA derived from T cells, B-cell-depleted T cells, or PBMCs.

Patients at the Seattle site were enrolled during active infection and followed longitudinally. Profiling relied on immunoSEQ multiplex PCR, and the TCRdb table lists in-frame clones only, not all of them. This table has 100,000 or so clones, more than 90% appearing once. The chain carries TRBV7-2 and TRBJ1-2; no reliable D call. The specimen was peripheral blood. The TCR was taken from a woman between 50 and 59 years old with COVID-19, enrolled during active disease. The DNA for the CDR3 is TGTGCCAGCAGCTTAGCGCTCCAGTATGGCTACACCTTC. Its translation is CASSLALQYGYTF.